This T cell receptor beta chain emerged from a study of monozygotic twins with inflammatory bowel disease. TCRdb re-analyzed the 5' RACE reads; it lists each CDR3 protein once, without DNA. The listing records tens of thousands of distinct CDR3 sequences. Germline CDR1 reads SGHVS; CDR2 reads FNYEAQ. The CDR3 has 17 residues. This TCR derives from a human donor with ulcerative colitis or Crohn's disease, or a healthy co-twin of an affected twin (not recorded which). The sequencing input was blood. J is TRBJ2-3 and V is TRBV7-6; with no DNA, the TCRdb D assignment of TRBD1 cannot be verified. This chain's CDR3 is CASSSLAGQASTDTQYF. Looking up the rest from reference TRBV7-6 and TRBJ2-3 gives the full variable domain: GAGVSQSPRYKVTKRGQDVALRCDPISGHVSLYWYRQALGQGPEFLTYFNYEAQQDKSGLPNDRFSAERPEGSISTLTIQRTEQRDSAMYRCASSSLAGQASTDTQYFGPGTRLTVL.